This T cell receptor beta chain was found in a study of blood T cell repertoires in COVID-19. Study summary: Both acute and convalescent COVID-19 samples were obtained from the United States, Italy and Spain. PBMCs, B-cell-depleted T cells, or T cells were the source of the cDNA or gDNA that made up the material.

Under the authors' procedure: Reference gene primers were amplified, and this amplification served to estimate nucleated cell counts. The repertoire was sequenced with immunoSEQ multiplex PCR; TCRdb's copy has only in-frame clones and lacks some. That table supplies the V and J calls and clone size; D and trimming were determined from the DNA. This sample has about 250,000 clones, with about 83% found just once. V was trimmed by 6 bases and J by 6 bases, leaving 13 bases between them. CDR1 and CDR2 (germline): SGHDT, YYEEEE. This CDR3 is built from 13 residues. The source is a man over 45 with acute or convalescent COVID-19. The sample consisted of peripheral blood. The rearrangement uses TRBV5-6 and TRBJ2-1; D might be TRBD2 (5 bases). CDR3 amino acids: CASKVLARNEQFF. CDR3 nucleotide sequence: TGTGCCAGCAAGGTTCTAGCCCGCAATGAGCAGTTCTTC.